This T cell receptor beta chain was obtained from a study of shared clonotypes between healthy human individuals. In the case of this clone: Its specificity is not known.

Findings and caveats of the study: Non-shared clonotypes had lower generation probabilities than those shared by all four donors. What limited the represented genetic and exposure-history diversity was the small number of donors. Investigators expected sequencing depth to affect clonotype sharing among donors.

Source study methods: Filtering differed since immunoSEQ provided only junctions, with no quality scores. Sequencing used immunoSEQ multiplex PCR; TCRdb keeps in-frame clones, though not all of them. The D gene and trimming were derived from the DNA, and the V and J assignments and clone size from that table. The table lists 1.4 million or so clones, approximately 98.5% of them singletons, with approximately 0.38% in the top ten. Germline V lookup: CDR1 SGHNT, CDR2 YYREEE (reference sequence). V shed 4 bases, J shed 5 bases, and the junction held 2 bases outside the gene matches. CDR3 length: 13 residues.

This TCR came from a man in his thirties or forties in good health. The J gene is TRBJ1-1, the V gene TRBV5-4; 10 nucleotides match TRBD1. Sequences were obtained from naive CD4+ T cells sorted from blood. Subset here: CD45RA+ positively selected. The DNA of the CDR3 is TGTGCCAGCAGCCGGGGACAGGGGACTGAAGCTTTCTTT. Translating it yields CASSRGQGTEAFF.